This T cell receptor (beta chain) was obtained from a study of control samples from healthy donors and cancer patients. TCRdb's copy holds only in-frame clones and misses some; the assay was immunoSEQ multiplex PCR. The table includes approximately 120,000 clones, about 87% detected once. The trim removed 3 bases at V and 1 base at J, leaving 9 bases unmatched. Germline assignment: CDR1 MNHNS and CDR2 SASEGT. The CDR3 has 18 amino acids. This TCR came from a man between 60 and 70 years old in good health. J is TRBJ2-6 and V is TRBV6-1; TRBD1 aligns across 7 bases. Sequenced: blood. In nucleotides, the CDR3 is TGTGCCAGCAGTGACCCCGGGACAGAGATTTCTGGGGCCAACGTCCTGACTTTC. It specifies CASSDPGTEISGANVLTF.